This passage covers 2 T cell receptor beta chains from one sample sequenced in a study of T cells in Graves' hyperthyroidism and ophthalmopathy. Amplification of TCR beta CDR3 regions used RNA as the template. The study used the HTBI primer set for a first-round RT-PCR of the TCR CDR3. One entry per CDR3 protein, called by TCRdb with MiXCR from the multiplex PCR reads. Of 690,000 or so distinct CDR3 sequences in the sample, 18% are singletons; the top ten hold 16%. The sequenced material came from blood. Receptor source: a woman between 50 and 59 years old with Graves' hyperthyroidism that later progressed to Graves' ophthalmopathy.

The chain employs TRBV2 and TRBJ2-3; the D gene is possibly TRBD1 (6 bases). The length of the CDR3 is 14 residues. Germline CDR1 and CDR2: SNHLY and FYNNEI. Trimming cost V 10 bases and J 2 bases, with 16 bases left between them. CDR3 sequence reads: CATRGQSYTDTQYF. Written as DNA, the CDR3 is TGTGCCACGCGCGGACAGTCTTACACAGATACGCAGTATTTT.

This chain links TRBV15 with TRBJ1-2; the D gene is possibly TRBD1 (5 bases). Germline V gene lookup returns CDR1 LNHNV and CDR2 YYDKDF (reference sequence). V lost 0 bases and J lost 4, with 12 bases in between. CDR3 length: 15 residues. The CDR3: CATSRDRTGSYGYTF. The CDR3 DNA reads as TGTGCCACCAGCAGAGATCGAACAGGTAGCTATGGCTACACCTTC.